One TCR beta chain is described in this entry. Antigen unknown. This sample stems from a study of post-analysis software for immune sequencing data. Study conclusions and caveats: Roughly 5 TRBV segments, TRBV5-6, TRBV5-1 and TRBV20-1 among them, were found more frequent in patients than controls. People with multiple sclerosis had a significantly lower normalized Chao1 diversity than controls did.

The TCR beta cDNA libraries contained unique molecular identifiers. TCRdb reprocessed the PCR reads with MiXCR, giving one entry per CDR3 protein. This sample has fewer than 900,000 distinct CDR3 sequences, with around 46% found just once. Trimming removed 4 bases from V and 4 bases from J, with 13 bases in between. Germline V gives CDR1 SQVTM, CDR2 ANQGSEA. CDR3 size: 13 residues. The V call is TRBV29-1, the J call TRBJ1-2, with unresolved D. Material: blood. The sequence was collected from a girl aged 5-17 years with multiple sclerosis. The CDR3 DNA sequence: TGCAGCGTTGCCCCCGAGACCCTCTATGGCTACACCTTC. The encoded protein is CSVAPETLYGYTF.